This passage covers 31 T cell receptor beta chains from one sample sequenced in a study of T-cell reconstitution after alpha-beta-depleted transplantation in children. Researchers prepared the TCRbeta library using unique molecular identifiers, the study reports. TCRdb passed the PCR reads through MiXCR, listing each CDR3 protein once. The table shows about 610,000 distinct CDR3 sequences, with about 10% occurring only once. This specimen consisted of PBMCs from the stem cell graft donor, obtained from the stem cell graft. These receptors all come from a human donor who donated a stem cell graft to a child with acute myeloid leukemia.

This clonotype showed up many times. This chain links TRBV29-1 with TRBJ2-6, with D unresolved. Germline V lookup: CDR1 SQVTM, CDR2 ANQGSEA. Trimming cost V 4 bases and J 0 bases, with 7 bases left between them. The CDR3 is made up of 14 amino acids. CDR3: CSVARDSGANVLTF. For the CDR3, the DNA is TGCAGCGTTGCAAGGGACTCTGGGGCCAACGTCCTGACTTTC. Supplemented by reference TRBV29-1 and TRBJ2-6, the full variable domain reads SAVISQKPSRDICQRGTSLTIQCQVDSQVTMMFWYRQQPGQSLTLIATANQGSEATYESGFVIDKFPISRPNLTFSTLTVSNMSPEDSSIYLCSVARDSGANVLTFGAGSRLTVL.

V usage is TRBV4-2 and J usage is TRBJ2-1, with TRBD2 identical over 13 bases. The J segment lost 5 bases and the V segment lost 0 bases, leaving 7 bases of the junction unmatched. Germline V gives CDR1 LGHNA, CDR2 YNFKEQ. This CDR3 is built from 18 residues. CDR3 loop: CASSQDHRLAGGNNEQFF. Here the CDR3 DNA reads TGTGCCAGCAGCCAAGATCACCGACTAGCGGGAGGTAACAATGAGCAGTTCTTC.

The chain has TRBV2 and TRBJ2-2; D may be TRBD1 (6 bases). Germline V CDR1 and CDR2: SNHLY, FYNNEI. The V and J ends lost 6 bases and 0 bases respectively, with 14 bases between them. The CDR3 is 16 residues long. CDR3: CASRARDTPNTGELFF. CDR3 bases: TGTGCCAGCAGAGCCCGGGACACCCCGAACACCGGGGAGCTGTTTTTT.

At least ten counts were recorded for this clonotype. CDR3 protein: CASSLLLSGGEFF. The DNA for the CDR3 is TGTGCCAGCAGCCTCCTTTTGAGCGGGGGAGAATTCTTC. The chain links TRBV6-2 or TRBV6-3 to TRBJ2-1; TRBD2 aligns across 8 bases. The germline V gene encodes CDR1 MNHEY and CDR2 SVGEGT. CDR3 length: 13 amino acids. Germline trimming cut 6 bases from V and 16 bases from J; bases unmatched to any gene: 14.

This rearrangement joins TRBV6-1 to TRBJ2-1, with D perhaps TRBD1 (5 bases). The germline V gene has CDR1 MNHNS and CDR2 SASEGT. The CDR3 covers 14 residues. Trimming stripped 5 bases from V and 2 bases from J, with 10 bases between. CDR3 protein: CASSLLGAYNEQFF. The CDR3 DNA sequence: TGTGCCAGCAGTCTGCTAGGGGCCTACAATGAGCAGTTCTTC.

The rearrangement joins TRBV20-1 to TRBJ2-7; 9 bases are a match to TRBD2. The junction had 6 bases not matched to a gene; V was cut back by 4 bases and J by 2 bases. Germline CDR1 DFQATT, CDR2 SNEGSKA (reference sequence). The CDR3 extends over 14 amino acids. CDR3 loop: CSANFLAGPYEQYF. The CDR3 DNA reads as TGCAGTGCTAACTTCCTAGCGGGGCCCTACGAGCAGTACTTC.

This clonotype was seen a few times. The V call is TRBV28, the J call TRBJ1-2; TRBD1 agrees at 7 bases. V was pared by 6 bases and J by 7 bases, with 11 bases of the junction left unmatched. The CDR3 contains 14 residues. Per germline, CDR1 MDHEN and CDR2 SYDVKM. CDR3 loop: CASRRAGGDPGYTF. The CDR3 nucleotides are TGTGCCAGCAGGCGTGCAGGGGGGGATCCTGGCTACACCTTC.

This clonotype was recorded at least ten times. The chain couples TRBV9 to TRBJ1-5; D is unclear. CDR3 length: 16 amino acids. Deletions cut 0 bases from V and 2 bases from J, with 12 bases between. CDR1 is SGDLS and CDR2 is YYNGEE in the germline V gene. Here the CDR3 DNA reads TGTGCCAGCAGCGTAGGAGTGGGAGGTGGCAATCAGCCCCAGCATTTT. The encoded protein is CASSVGVGGGNQPQHF.

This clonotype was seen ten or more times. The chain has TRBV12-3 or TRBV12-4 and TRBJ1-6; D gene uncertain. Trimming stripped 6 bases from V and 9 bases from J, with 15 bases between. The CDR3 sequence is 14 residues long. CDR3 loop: CASSFDSSASPLHF. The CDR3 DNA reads TGTGCCAGCAGCTTCGATTCTTCGGCTTCACCCCTCCACTTT.

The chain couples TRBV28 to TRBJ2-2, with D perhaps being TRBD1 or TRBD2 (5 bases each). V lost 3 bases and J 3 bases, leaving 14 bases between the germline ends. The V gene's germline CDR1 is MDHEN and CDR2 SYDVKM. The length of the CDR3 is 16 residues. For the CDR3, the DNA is TGTGCCAGCAGTTTCGGGGACCCTACCTACACCGGGGAGCTGTTTTTT. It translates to CASSFGDPTYTGELFF.

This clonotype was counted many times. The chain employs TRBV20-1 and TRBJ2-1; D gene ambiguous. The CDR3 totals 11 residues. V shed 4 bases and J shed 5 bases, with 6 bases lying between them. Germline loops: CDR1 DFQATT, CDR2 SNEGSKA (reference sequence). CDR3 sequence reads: CSATPDNEQFF. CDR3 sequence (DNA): TGCAGTGCTACCCCAGACAATGAGCAGTTCTTC.

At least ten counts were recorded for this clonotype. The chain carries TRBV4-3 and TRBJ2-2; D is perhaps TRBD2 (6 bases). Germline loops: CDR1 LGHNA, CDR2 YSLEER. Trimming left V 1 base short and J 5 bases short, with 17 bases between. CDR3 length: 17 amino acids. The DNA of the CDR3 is TGCGCCAGCAGCCAAGTAGGAGGGAGTGGGCGTACCGGGGAGCTGTTTTTT. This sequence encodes CASSQVGGSGRTGELFF.

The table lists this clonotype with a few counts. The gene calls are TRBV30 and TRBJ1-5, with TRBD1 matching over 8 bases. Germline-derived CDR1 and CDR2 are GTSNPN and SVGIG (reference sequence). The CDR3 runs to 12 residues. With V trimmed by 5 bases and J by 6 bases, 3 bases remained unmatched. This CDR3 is CAWGQGIQPQHF. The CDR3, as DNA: TGTGCCTGGGGACAGGGAATTCAGCCCCAGCATTTT.

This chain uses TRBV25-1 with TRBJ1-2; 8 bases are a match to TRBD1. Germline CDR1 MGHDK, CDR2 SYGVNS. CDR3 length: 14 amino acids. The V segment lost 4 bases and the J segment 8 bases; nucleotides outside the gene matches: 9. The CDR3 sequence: CASSGNGQGGGYTF. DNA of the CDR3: TGTGCCAGCAGTGGAAACGGACAGGGAGGGGGCTACACCTTC.

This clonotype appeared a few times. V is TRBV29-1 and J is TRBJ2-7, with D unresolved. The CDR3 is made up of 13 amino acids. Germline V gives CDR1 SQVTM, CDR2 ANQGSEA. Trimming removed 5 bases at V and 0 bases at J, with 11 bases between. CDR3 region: CSVSPPNSYEQYF. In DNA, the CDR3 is TGCAGCGTTTCCCCCCCCAACTCCTACGAGCAGTACTTC.

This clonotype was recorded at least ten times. The CDR3 coding sequence is TGCAGTGCTCGGAAGGCAGGTTTCACAGATACGCAGTATTTT. Translated: CSARKAGFTDTQYF. V usage is TRBV20-1 and J usage is TRBJ2-3; D not resolved. The CDR3 sequence is 14 residues long. Trimming took 5 bases from V and 2 from J, leaving 14 bases between them. CDR1 is DFQATT and CDR2 is SNEGSKA in the germline V gene (reference sequence).

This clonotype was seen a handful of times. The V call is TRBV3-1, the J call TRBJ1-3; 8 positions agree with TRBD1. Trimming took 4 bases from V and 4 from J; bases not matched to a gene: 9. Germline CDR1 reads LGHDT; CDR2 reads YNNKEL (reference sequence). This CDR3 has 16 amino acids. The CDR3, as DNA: TGTGCCAGCAGCCCCGGGGGACAGGTTTCAGGAAACACCATATATTTT. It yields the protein CASSPGGQVSGNTIYF.

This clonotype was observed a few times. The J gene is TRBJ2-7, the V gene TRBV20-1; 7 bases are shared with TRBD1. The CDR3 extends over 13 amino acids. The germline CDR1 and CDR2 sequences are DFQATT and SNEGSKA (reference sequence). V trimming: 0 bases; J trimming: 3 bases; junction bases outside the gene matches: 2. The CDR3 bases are TGCAGTGCTAGAGAGCAGGGGGACTACGAGCAGTACTTC. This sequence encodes CSAREQGDYEQYF.

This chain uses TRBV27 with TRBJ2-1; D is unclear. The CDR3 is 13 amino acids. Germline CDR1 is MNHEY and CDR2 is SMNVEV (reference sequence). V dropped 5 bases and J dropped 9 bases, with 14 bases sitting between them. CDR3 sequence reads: CASSSLSWSEQFF. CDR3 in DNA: TGTGCCAGCAGTAGCCTATCATGGAGTGAGCAGTTCTTC.

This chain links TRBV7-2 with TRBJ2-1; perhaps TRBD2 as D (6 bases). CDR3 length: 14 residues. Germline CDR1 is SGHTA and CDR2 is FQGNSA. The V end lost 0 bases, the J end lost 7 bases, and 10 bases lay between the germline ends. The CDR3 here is CASSLARRENEQFF. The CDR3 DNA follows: TGTGCCAGCAGCTTAGCTCGGCGGGAAAATGAGCAGTTCTTC.

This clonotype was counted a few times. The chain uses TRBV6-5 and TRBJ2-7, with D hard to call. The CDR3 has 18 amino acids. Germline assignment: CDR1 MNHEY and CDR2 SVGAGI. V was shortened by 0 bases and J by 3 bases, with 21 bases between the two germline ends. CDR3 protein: CASSYSRPSPIHLYEQYF. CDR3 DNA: TGTGCCAGCAGTTACTCGAGACCCTCCCCAATACATCTCTACGAGCAGTACTTC.

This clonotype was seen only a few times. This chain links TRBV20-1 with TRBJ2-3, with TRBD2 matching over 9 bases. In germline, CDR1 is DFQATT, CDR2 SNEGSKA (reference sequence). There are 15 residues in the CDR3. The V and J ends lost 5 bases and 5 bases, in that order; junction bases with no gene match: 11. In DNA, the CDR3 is TGCAGTGCTTTCCTTAGCGGGAGTGGGGTAGATACGCAGTATTTT. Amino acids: CSAFLSGSGVDTQYF.

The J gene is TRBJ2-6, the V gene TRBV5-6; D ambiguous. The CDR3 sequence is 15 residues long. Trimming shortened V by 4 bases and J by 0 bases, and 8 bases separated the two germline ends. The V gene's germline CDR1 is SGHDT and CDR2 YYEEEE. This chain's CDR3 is CASSIKSSGANVLTF. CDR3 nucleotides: TGTGCCAGCAGCATAAAGAGCTCTGGGGCCAACGTCCTGACTTTC.

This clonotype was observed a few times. The CDR3 spells CASSELGILDTEAFF. The CDR3 DNA sequence: TGTGCCAGCAGTGAACTCGGGATATTGGACACTGAAGCTTTCTTT. The J gene is TRBJ1-1, the V gene TRBV25-1, with unresolved D. Trimming left V 2 bases short and J 3 bases short, with 13 bases between. CDR1 and CDR2 from the germline V gene are MGHDK and SYGVNS. The CDR3 extends over 15 amino acids.

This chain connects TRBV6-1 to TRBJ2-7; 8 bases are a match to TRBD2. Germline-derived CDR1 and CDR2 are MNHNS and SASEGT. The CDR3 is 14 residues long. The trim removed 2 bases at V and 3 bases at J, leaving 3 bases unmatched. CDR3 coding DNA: TGTGCCAGCAGTGAAAACGGGGGGGTCTACGAGCAGTACTTC. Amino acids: CASSENGGVYEQYF.

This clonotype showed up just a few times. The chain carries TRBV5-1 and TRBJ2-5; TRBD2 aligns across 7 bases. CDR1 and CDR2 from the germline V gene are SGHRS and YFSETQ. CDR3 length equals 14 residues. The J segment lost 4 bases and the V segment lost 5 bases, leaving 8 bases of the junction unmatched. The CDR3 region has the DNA TGCGCCAGCAGTCCGAGCGGGGCGGGAGAGACCCAGTACTTC. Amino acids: CASSPSGAGETQYF. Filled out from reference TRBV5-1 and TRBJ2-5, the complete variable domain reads KAGVTQTPRYLIKTRGQQVTLSCSPISGHRSVSWYQQTPGQGLQFLFEYFSETQRNKGNFPGRFSGRQFSNSRSEMNVSTLELGDSALYLCASSPSGAGETQYFGPGTRLLVL.

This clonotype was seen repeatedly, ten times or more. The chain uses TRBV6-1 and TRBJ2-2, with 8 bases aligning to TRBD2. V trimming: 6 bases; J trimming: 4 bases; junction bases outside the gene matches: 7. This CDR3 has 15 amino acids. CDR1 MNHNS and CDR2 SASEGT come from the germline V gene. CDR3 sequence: CASSPGTRGTGELFF. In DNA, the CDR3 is TGTGCCAGCAGCCCCGGGACTAGGGGCACCGGGGAGCTGTTTTTT.

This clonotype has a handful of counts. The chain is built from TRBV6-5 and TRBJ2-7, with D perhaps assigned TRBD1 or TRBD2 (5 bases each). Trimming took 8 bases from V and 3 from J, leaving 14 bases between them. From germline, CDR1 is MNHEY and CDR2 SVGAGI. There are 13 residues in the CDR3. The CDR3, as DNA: TGTGCCAGCTCCGAGGGGTTCTACTACGAGCAGTACTTC. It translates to CASSEGFYYEQYF.

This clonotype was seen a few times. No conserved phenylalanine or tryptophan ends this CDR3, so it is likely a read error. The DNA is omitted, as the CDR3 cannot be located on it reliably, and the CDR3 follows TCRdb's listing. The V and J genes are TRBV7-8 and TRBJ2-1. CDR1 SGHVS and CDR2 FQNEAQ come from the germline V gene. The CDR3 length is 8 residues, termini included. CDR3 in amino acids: CASSFANS.

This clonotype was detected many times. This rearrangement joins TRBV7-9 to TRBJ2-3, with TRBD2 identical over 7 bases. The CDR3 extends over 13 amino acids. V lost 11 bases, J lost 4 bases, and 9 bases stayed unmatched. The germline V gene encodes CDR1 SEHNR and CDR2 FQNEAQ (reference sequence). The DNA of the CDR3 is TGTGCCGGATCAATGCGGGAGTCAGATACGCAGTATTTT. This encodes CAGSMRESDTQYF.

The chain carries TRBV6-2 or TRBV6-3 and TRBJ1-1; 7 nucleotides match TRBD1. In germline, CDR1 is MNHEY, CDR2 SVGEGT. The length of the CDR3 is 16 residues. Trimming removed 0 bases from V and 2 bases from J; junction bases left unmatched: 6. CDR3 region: CASSYSLGTVNTEAFF. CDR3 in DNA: TGTGCCAGCAGTTACTCGCTCGGGACAGTTAACACTGAAGCTTTCTTT.